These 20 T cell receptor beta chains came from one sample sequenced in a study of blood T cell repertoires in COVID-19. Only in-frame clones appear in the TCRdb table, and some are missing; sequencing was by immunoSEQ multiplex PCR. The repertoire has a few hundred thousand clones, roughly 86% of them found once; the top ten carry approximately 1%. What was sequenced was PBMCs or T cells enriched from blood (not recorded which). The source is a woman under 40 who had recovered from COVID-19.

The CDR3 reads CASSDQYRQGRGQPQHF. The DNA for the CDR3 is TGTGCCAGCAGTGACCAATACCGACAGGGCAGGGGTCAGCCCCAGCATTTT. The rearrangement joins TRBV6-4 to TRBJ1-5; TRBD1 matches at 7 bases. V lost 2 bases to trimming and J lost 6 bases; unmatched junction nucleotides: 13. CDR3 length: 17 amino acids. In germline, CDR1 is MRHNA, CDR2 SNTAGT.

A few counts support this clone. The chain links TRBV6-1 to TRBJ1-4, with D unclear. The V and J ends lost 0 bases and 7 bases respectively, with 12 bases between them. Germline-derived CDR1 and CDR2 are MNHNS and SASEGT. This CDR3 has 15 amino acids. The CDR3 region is CASSEAERRGEKLFF. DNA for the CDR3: TGTGCCAGCAGTGAAGCGGAAAGACGAGGTGAAAAACTGTTTTTT.

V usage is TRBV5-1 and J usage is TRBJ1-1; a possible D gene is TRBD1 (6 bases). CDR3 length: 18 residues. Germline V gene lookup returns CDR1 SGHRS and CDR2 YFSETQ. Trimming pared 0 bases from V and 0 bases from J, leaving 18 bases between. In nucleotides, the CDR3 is TGCGCCAGCAGCTTGGGGTTGGCAGGGGACCTCATGAACACTGAAGCTTTCTTT. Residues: CASSLGLAGDLMNTEAFF.

The CDR3 nucleotides read TGTGCCAGCAGTTTTGCCCTAACGGACAGGGCTCGCTACGAGCAGTACTTC. Amino acids: CASSFALTDRARYEQYF. This rearrangement joins TRBV13 to TRBJ2-7; 8 bases map to TRBD1. In germline, CDR1 is PRHDT, CDR2 FYEKMQ (reference sequence). CDR3 length: 17 amino acids. The ends lost 6 bases at V and 3 bases at J; junction bases unmatched: 16.

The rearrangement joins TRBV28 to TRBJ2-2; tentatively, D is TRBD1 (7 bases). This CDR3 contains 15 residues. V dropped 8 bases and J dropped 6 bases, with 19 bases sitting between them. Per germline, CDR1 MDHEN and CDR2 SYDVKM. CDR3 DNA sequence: TGTGCCAGCGACAGCTATACAGGGGAGGCCGGGGAGCTGTTTTTT. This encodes CASDSYTGEAGELFF.

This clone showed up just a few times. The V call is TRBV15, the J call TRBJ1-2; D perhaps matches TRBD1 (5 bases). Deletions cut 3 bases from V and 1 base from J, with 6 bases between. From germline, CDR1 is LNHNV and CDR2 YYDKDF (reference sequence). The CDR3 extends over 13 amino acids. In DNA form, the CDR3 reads TGTGCCACCAGCAGGGGGCTTAACTATGGCTACACCTTC. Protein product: CATSRGLNYGYTF.

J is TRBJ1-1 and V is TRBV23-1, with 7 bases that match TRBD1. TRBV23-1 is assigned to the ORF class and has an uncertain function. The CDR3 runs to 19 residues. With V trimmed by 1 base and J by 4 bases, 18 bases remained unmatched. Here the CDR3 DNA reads TGCGCCAGCAGTCAATGTCCGGCCTGCGGGAGGCAGGGGGGCACTGAAGCTTTCTTT. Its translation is CASSQCPACGRQGGTEAFF.

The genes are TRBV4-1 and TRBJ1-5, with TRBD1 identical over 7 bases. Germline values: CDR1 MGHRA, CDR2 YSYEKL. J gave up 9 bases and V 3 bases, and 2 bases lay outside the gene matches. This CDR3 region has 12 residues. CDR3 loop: CASSQTGRPQHF. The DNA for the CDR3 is TGCGCCAGCAGCCAGACAGGGAGGCCCCAGCATTTT.

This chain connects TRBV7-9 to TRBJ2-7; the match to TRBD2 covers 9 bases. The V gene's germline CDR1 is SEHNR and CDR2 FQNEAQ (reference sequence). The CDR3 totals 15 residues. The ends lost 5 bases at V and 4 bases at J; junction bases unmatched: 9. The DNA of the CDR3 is TGTGCCAGCAGCCCGGGCGGGGGGGCCCCATACGAGCAGTACTTC. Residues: CASSPGGGAPYEQYF.

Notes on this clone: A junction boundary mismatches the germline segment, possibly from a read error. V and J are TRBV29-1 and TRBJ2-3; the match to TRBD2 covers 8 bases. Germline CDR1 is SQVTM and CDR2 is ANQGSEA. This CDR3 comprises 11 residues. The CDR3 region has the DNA TGCAGCGTTGTTACCAGCGGGGGCCCCCATTTT. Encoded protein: CSVVTSGGPHF.

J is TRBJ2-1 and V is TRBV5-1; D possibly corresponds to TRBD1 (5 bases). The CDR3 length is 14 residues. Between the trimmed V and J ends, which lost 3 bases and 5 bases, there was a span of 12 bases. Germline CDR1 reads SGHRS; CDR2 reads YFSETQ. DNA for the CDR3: TGCGCCAGCAGCTGGCCCCGACAGCACAATGAGCAGTTCTTC. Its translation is CASSWPRQHNEQFF.

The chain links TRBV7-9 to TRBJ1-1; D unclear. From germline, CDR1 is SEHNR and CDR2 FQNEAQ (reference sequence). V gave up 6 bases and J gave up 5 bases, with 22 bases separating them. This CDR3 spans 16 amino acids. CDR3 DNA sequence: TGTGCCAGCAGTTCAAGGGAGGAGGGAAGGCGGACTGAAGCTTTCTTT. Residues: CASSSREEGRRTEAFF.

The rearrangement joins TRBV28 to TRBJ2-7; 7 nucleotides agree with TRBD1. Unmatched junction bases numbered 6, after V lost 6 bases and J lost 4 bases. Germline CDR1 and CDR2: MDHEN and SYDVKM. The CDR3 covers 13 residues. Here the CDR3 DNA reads TGTGCCAGCAGCCTGACAGGGTTGTACGAGCAGTACTTC. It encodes CASSLTGLYEQYF.

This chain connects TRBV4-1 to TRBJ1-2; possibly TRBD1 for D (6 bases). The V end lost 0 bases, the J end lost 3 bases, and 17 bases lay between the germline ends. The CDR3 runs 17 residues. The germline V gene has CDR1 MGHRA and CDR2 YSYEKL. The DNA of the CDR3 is TGCGCCAGCAGCCAAGACTCCCTACAGGGAAATCACTATGGCTACACCTTC. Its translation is CASSQDSLQGNHYGYTF.

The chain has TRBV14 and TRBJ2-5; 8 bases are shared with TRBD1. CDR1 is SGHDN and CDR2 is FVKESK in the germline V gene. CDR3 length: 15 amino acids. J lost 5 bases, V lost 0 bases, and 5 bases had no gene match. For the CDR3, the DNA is TGTGCCAGCAGCCAAGACAACAGGGGGTTGGAGACCCAGTACTTC. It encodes CASSQDNRGLETQYF. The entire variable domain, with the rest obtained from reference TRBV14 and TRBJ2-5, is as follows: EAGVTQFPSHSVIEKGQTVTLRCDPISGHDNLYWYRRVMGKEIKFLLHFVKESKQDESGMPNNRFLAERTGGTYSTLKVQPAELEDSGVYFCASSQDNRGLETQYFGPGTRLLVL.

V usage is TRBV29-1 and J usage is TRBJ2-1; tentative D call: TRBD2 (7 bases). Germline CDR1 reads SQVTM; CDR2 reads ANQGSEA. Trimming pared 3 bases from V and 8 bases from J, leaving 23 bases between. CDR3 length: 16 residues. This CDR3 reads CSVDLLVGGHGDEQFF. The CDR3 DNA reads TGCAGCGTTGATTTATTAGTGGGGGGGCATGGTGATGAGCAGTTCTTC.

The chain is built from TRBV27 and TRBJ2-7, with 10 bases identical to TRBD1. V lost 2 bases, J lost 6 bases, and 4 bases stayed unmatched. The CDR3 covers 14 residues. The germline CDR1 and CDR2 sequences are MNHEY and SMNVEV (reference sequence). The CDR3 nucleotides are TGTGCCAGCAGTTTAGGGGGACAGGGGCGCGAGCAGTACTTC. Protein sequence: CASSLGGQGREQYF.

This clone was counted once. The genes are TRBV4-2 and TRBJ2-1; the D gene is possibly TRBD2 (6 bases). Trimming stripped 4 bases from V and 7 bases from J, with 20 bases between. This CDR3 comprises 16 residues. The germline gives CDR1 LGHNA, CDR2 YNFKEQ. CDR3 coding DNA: TGTGCCAGCAGCCTGTTCGATGGGACTGGAAAGAATGAGCAGTTCTTC. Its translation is CASSLFDGTGKNEQFF.

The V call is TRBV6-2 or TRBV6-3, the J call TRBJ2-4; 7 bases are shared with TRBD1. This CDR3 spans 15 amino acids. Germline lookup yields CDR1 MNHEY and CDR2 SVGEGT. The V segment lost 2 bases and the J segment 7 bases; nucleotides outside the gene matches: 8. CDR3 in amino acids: CASSYAQGRQNIQYF. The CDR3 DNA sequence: TGTGCCAGCAGTTACGCACAGGGGCGGCAGAACATTCAGTACTTC.

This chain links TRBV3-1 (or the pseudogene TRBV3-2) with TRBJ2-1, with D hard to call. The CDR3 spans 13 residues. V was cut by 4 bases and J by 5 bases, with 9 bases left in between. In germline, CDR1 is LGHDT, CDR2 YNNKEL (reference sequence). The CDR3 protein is CASSPLRNNEQFF. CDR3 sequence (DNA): TGTGCCAGCAGCCCATTGAGGAACAATGAGCAGTTCTTC.